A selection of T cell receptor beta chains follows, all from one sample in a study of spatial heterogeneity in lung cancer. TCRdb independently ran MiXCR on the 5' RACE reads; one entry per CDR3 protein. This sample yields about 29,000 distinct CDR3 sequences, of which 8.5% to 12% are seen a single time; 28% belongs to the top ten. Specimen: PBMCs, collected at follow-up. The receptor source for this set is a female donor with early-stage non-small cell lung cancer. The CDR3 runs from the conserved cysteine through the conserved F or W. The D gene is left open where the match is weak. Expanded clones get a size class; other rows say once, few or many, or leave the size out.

CDR3 protein: CSARFLDRQEKLFF; CDR3 DNA: TGCAGTGCTCGGTTCCTAGACAGGCAGGAAAAACTGTTTTTT; J gene: TRBJ1-4; clone size: few; V gene: TRBV20-1; D gene: NA
CDR3 protein: CASTRGGTALQYF; CDR3 DNA: TGTGCCAGCACCAGGGGCGGGACCGCTCTTCAGTACTTC; J gene: TRBJ2-4; clone size: few; V gene: TRBV28; D gene: NA
CDR3 protein: CASSGTGGYEQYF; CDR3 DNA: TGTGCCAGTAGCGGGACAGGGGGATACGAGCAGTACTTC; J gene: TRBJ2-7; clone size: NA; V gene: TRBV19; D gene: TRBD1
CDR3 protein: CAASERANSPLHF; CDR3 DNA: TGTGCCGCAAGTGAGAGGGCAAATTCACCCCTCCACTTT; J gene: TRBJ1-6; clone size: many; V gene: TRBV6-5; D gene: NA
CDR3 protein: CASSLVGPGGANTEAFF; CDR3 DNA: TGTGCCAGCAGCTTAGTAGGGCCAGGGGGCGCGAACACTGAAGCTTTCTTT; J gene: TRBJ1-1; clone size: NA; V gene: TRBV7-2; D gene: TRBD1
CDR3 protein: CASSVGLRTEAFF; CDR3 DNA: TGTGCCAGCAGCGTAGGACTTCGAACTGAAGCTTTCTTT; J gene: TRBJ1-1; clone size: many; V gene: TRBV9; D gene: NA
CDR3 protein: CSVEAGPDQPQHF; CDR3 DNA: TGCAGCGTTGAGGCGGGGCCGGATCAGCCCCAGCATTTT; J gene: TRBJ1-5; clone size: many; V gene: TRBV29-1; D gene: NA
CDR3 protein: CASSNSLANTGELFF; CDR3 DNA: TGTGCCAGCAGTAATTCGCTTGCGAACACCGGGGAGCTGTTTTTT; J gene: TRBJ2-2; clone size: many; V gene: TRBV6-2/TRBV6-3; D gene: NA
CDR3 protein: CASSLTGADTQYF; CDR3 DNA: TGTGCCAGCAGCTTAACGGGGGCAGATACGCAGTATTTT; J gene: TRBJ2-3; clone size: few; V gene: TRBV7-6; D gene: NA
CDR3 protein: CASSPKTVYNSPLHF; CDR3 DNA: TGTGCCAGCTCACCTAAGACAGTTTATAATTCACCCCTCCACTTT; J gene: TRBJ1-6; clone size: few; V gene: TRBV18; D gene: NA
CDR3 protein: CASSYLAVGLDEQFF; CDR3 DNA: TGTGCCAGCAGTTACTTGGCGGTCGGGTTGGATGAGCAGTTCTTC; J gene: TRBJ2-1; clone size: many; V gene: TRBV6-5; D gene: NA
CDR3 protein: CASIPTGGAPNTEAFF; CDR3 DNA: TGTGCCAGTATCCCGACAGGGGGGGCACCTAACACTGAAGCTTTCTTT; J gene: TRBJ1-1; clone size: many; V gene: TRBV19; D gene: TRBD1
CDR3 protein: CASSLQGRVTEAFF; CDR3 DNA: TGTGCCAGCAGTCTACAGGGTAGGGTCACTGAAGCTTTCTTT; J gene: TRBJ1-1; clone size: many; V gene: TRBV7-9; D gene: NA
CDR3 protein: CASRGTASNQPQHF; CDR3 DNA: TGTGCCAGCAGGGGGACAGCTAGCAATCAGCCCCAGCATTTT; J gene: TRBJ1-5; clone size: NA; V gene: TRBV12-3/TRBV12-4; D gene: TRBD1
CDR3 protein: CASSPPWGGADTGELFF; CDR3 DNA: TGCGCCAGCAGCCCTCCGTGGGGGGGGGCAGACACCGGGGAGCTGTTTTTT; J gene: TRBJ2-2; clone size: many; V gene: TRBV4-1; D gene: NA
CDR3 protein: CASSPDPDQPQHF; CDR3 DNA: TGCGCCAGCAGCCCAGACCCGGACCAGCCCCAGCATTTT; J gene: TRBJ1-5; clone size: many; V gene: TRBV5-1; D gene: NA
CDR3 protein: CASSTDGPAGVQFF; CDR3 DNA: TGTGCCAGCAGTACGGACGGGCCTGCCGGGGTGCAGTTCTTC; J gene: TRBJ2-1; clone size: NA; V gene: TRBV6-5; D gene: NA
CDR3 protein: CSVENRDYEQYF; CDR3 DNA: TGCAGCGTTGAAAACAGGGACTACGAGCAGTACTTC; J gene: TRBJ2-7; clone size: few; V gene: TRBV29-1; D gene: NA
CDR3 protein: CASSQGEQFF; CDR3 DNA: TGTGCCAGCAGTCAGGGTGAGCAGTTCTTC; J gene: TRBJ2-1; clone size: many; V gene: TRBV2; D gene: NA
CDR3 protein: CASRPIWRRSYNEQFF; CDR3 DNA: TGCGCCAGCAGGCCAATATGGCGGCGCTCCTACAATGAGCAGTTCTTC; J gene: TRBJ2-1; clone size: many; V gene: TRBV5-1; D gene: NA
CDR3 protein: CASSSGPLNQPQHF; CDR3 DNA: TGTGCCAGCAGTTCAGGGCCTCTCAATCAGCCCCAGCATTTT; J gene: TRBJ1-5; clone size: few; V gene: TRBV28; D gene: NA
CDR3 protein: CSARSDRDTEAFF; CDR3 DNA: TGCAGTGCTAGATCGGACAGGGACACTGAAGCTTTCTTT; J gene: TRBJ1-1; clone size: NA; V gene: TRBV20-1; D gene: TRBD1
CDR3 protein: CASRATSGLDTQYF; CDR3 DNA: TGTGCCAGCAGGGCTACTAGCGGGTTGGATACGCAGTATTTT; J gene: TRBJ2-3; clone size: many; V gene: TRBV6-6; D gene: TRBD2
CDR3 protein: CASSQAYQGPLNTEAFF; CDR3 DNA: TGTGCCAGCAGCCAAGCATATCAGGGGCCCCTGAACACTGAAGCTTTCTTT; J gene: TRBJ1-1; clone size: few; V gene: TRBV3-1; D gene: NA
CDR3 protein: CASSLSQEETQYF; CDR3 DNA: TGTGCCAGCAGCTTAAGTCAGGAAGAGACCCAGTACTTC; J gene: TRBJ2-5; clone size: NA; V gene: TRBV7-2; D gene: NA
CDR3 protein: CASSDPNTGELFF; CDR3 DNA: TGTGCCAGCAGTGATCCGAACACCGGGGAGCTGTTTTTT; J gene: TRBJ2-2; clone size: NA; V gene: TRBV2; D gene: NA
CDR3 protein: CSARGRTSSYNSPLHF; CDR3 DNA: TGCAGTGCTAGAGGGCGGACGAGCTCCTATAATTCACCCCTCCACTTT; J gene: TRBJ1-6; clone size: many; V gene: TRBV20-1; D gene: NA
CDR3 protein: CASSGGQGPPDTQYF; CDR3 DNA: TGTGCCAGCAGCGGCGGACAGGGACCCCCAGATACGCAGTATTTT; J gene: TRBJ2-3; clone size: many; V gene: TRBV7-9; D gene: TRBD1
CDR3 protein: CAWSWLAGVNEQFF; CDR3 DNA: TGTGCCTGGAGTTGGCTAGCGGGGGTCAATGAGCAGTTCTTC; J gene: TRBJ2-1; clone size: many; V gene: TRBV30; D gene: TRBD2
CDR3 protein: CASSLKPLGTDTQYF; CDR3 DNA: TGCGCCAGCAGCTTGAAGCCCCTTGGCACAGATACGCAGTATTTT; J gene: TRBJ2-3; clone size: NA; V gene: TRBV5-1; D gene: NA
CDR3 protein: CASSLGRGGRDTQYF; CDR3 DNA: TGTGCCAGCAGCTTGGGGCGGGGGGGCCGAGATACGCAGTATTTT; J gene: TRBJ2-3; clone size: NA; V gene: TRBV5-6; D gene: TRBD2
CDR3 protein: CASSLIGSNQPQHF; CDR3 DNA: TGTGCCAGCAGTTTAATTGGTAGCAATCAGCCCCAGCATTTT; J gene: TRBJ1-5; clone size: NA; V gene: TRBV28; D gene: NA
CDR3 protein: CASAGEDFTAQYF; CDR3 DNA: TGTGCCAGCGCTGGGGAAGATTTTACGGCCCAGTACTTC; J gene: TRBJ2-5; clone size: few; V gene: TRBV2; D gene: NA
CDR3 protein: CAISEPPYQETQYF; CDR3 DNA: TGTGCCATCAGTGAACCCCCGTACCAAGAGACCCAGTACTTC; J gene: TRBJ2-5; clone size: NA; V gene: TRBV10-3; D gene: NA
CDR3 protein: CATSRDRGAGGYNEQFF; CDR3 DNA: TGTGCCACCAGCAGAGATCGAGGAGCGGGGGGCTACAATGAGCAGTTCTTC; J gene: TRBJ2-1; clone size: NA; V gene: TRBV15; D gene: TRBD2
CDR3 protein: CATSRPPSTDTQYF; CDR3 DNA: TGTGCCACCAGCCGACCCCCTAGCACAGATACGCAGTATTTT; J gene: TRBJ2-3; clone size: many; V gene: TRBV15; D gene: NA
CDR3 protein: CSASLAGGSSYNEQFF; CDR3 DNA: TGCAGTGCTTCCCTGGCGGGGGGTAGCTCCTACAATGAGCAGTTCTTC; J gene: TRBJ2-1; clone size: many; V gene: TRBV20-1; D gene: TRBD2
CDR3 protein: CASTGYGTGELFF; CDR3 DNA: TGCGCCAGCACGGGTTACGGGACCGGGGAGCTGTTTTTT; J gene: TRBJ2-2; clone size: NA; V gene: TRBV5-1; D gene: NA
CDR3 protein: CASTLANQPQHF; CDR3 DNA: TGTGCCAGCACTTTAGCCAATCAGCCCCAGCATTTT; J gene: TRBJ1-5; clone size: few; V gene: TRBV28; D gene: NA
CDR3 protein: CATTGGSTGELFF; CDR3 DNA: TGTGCCACCACGGGCGGGAGCACCGGGGAGCTGTTTTTT; J gene: TRBJ2-2; clone size: medium-sized; V gene: TRBV24-1; D gene: TRBD2
CDR3 protein: CSAGDRGPGEQYF; CDR3 DNA: TGCAGCGCCGGGGACAGGGGGCCCGGGGAGCAGTACTTC; J gene: TRBJ2-7; clone size: few; V gene: TRBV29-1; D gene: TRBD1